These T cell receptor beta chains were read from a single sample in a study of blood T cell repertoires in COVID-19. The method was immunoSEQ multiplex PCR; TCRdb's version includes in-frame clones alone and lacks a portion of them. The sample lists a few hundred thousand clones, over 75% occurring once. The sequenced material came from PBMCs or T cells enriched from blood (not recorded which). These receptors came from a woman aged 30 to 39 who had recovered from COVID-19. Each CDR3 is given with its conserved first and last residue. Each record gives: D gene, J gene, V gene, CDR3 protein. D genes are given only for firm matches.

TRBD2 | TRBJ2-1 | TRBV11-3 | CASSSKTSGNNEQFF
- | TRBJ1-2 | TRBV6-5 | CASRYPETGFGYTF
- | TRBJ2-2 | TRBV9 | CASSVGLLGDTGELFF
- | TRBJ1-4 | TRBV28 | CASSLQGIIREKLFF
TRBD2 | TRBJ2-2 | TRBV9 | CASSRDLTLLAGVSGELFF
- | TRBJ1-4 | TRBV19 | CASSIGGRDEKLFF
TRBD2 | TRBJ2-5 | TRBV6-5 | CAVKLAGEKTQYF
- | TRBJ1-1 | TRBV3-1/TRBV3-2 | CASSQMFRRGAFF
TRBD1 | TRBJ1-6 | TRBV30 | CAWSPRGRGSPLHF
TRBD1 | TRBJ2-7 | TRBV25-1 | CASIGTLRTGRYEQYF
- | TRBJ2-5 | TRBV6-5 | CASSYPIEVKETQYF
TRBD1 | TRBJ2-7 | TRBV2 | CASSLSRDRAYEQYF
TRBD2 | TRBJ2-7 | TRBV19 | CASSMSSGAGFYEQYF
TRBD1 | TRBJ1-6 | TRBV5-1 | CASSLEGTANNSPLHF
- | TRBJ1-1 | TRBV2 | CASSSGDTEAFF
TRBD1 | TRBJ2-7 | TRBV5-1 | CASKRGTGGEEQYF
TRBD2 | TRBJ2-7 | TRBV3-1/TRBV3-2 | CASSHLLLADEQYF
TRBD2 | TRBJ2-7 | TRBV11-2 | CASSLILAGGNYEQYF
TRBD1 | TRBJ1-5 | TRBV28 | CASSLRDRVRSNQPQHF
- | TRBJ1-4 | TRBV27 | CASSPGSTNEKLFF
TRBD2 | TRBJ2-2 | TRBV5-5 | CASSLEATSGRSVGELFF
TRBD2 | TRBJ2-1 | TRBV9 | CASSVGGRYNEQFF
- | TRBJ2-3 | TRBV19 | CASSLWGVSTDTQYF
- | TRBJ1-4 | TRBV11-2 | CASSLDPGVNEKLFF
- | TRBJ2-7 | TRBV27 | CASSFITPTSYEQYF
TRBD1 | TRBJ1-5 | TRBV28 | CASGQGFGNQPQHF
- | TRBJ1-6 | TRBV5-1 | CASSLEGVSYNSPLHF
- | TRBJ1-4 | TRBV4-1 | CASSQADGTEKLFF
TRBD2 | TRBJ2-1 | TRBV11-2 | CASSKRTSGRTYNEQFF
- | TRBJ2-3 | TRBV6-5 | CASSLRGRGNTQYF
TRBD1 | TRBJ2-6 | TRBV5-1 | CASSRTGDGNSGANVLTF
- | TRBJ1-2 | TRBV4-1 | CASSPLTGIGYTF
TRBD1 | TRBJ1-1 | TRBV18 | CASSPQFGTGKRSNTEAFF
- | TRBJ1-2 | TRBV5-1 | CASSFQTADYGYTF
TRBD1 | TRBJ1-2 | TRBV7-9 | CASSIGQVWGYTF
- | TRBJ2-3 | TRBV28 | CASSTGSTDTQYF
TRBD1 | TRBJ2-5 | TRBV3-1/TRBV3-2 | CASSLLGTGSYQETQYF
TRBD1 | TRBJ1-1 | TRBV5-1 | CASQTDRGYTEAFF
- | TRBJ2-1 | TRBV19 | CASSIGYGGSDGDEQFF
TRBD1 | TRBJ2-7 | TRBV5-8 | CASNTRGQGVYEQYF